A selection of T cell receptor beta chains follows, all from one sample in a study of CD8 T cells in ankylosing spondylitis. TCRdb ran MiXCR on the 5' RACE reads and lists one entry per CDR3 protein. The table records approximately 440,000 distinct CDR3 sequences, approximately 17% of them present only once. Sequencing used blood, either unsorted or a sorted T cell fraction (not recorded which). The origin of the receptors is a male donor with ankylosing spondylitis. The CDR3 runs from the conserved cysteine through the conserved F or W. Fields, in order: CDR3 protein, CDR3 DNA, J gene, V gene, clone size, D gene. D genes are given only for firm matches. Clone size is shown for a subset of rows, as once, few, many or a class of expanded clone.

CASSSGGQGRAVTYEQYF,TGTGCCAGCAGCTCGGGGGGACAGGGACGAGCGGTCACCTACGAGCAGTACTTC,TRBJ2-7,TRBV12-3/TRBV12-4,few,TRBD1
CSATGVGGTEAFF,TGCAGCGCCACAGGGGTCGGCGGCACTGAAGCTTTCTTT,TRBJ1-1,TRBV29-1,NA,TRBD1
CASSQGTGGTGALHF,TGCGCCAGCAGCCAAGGGACAGGGGGCACCGGAGCCCTCCACTTT,TRBJ1-6,TRBV5-1,NA,TRBD1
CASSQAAQGVGAGELFF,TGCGCCAGCAGCCAAGCCGCTCAAGGGGTGGGTGCCGGGGAGCTGTTTTTT,TRBJ2-2,TRBV4-1,NA,NA
CASSFGVWTSGTGELFF,TGTGCCAGCAGTTTTGGGGTGTGGACTAGCGGGACCGGGGAGCTGTTTTTT,TRBJ2-2,TRBV12-3/TRBV12-4,NA,TRBD2
CASNRVGQNNSPLHF,TGTGCCAGCAACCGAGTGGGCCAGAATAATTCACCCCTCCACTTT,TRBJ1-6,TRBV7-9,NA,NA
CSARKAGAKETQYF,TGCAGTGCTAGGAAGGCGGGAGCGAAAGAGACCCAGTACTTC,TRBJ2-5,TRBV20-1,NA,TRBD2
CASSLQGWQTQYF,TGTGCCAGCAGTTTACAGGGCTGGCAGACCCAGTACTTC,TRBJ2-5,TRBV28,few,NA
CASSTTWVPGNEKLFF,TGTGCCAGCAGCACAACGTGGGTCCCTGGTAATGAAAAACTGTTTTTT,TRBJ1-4,TRBV7-9,NA,NA
CASSPDPAGWTYEQYF,TGCGCCAGCAGCCCGGACCCAGCGGGATGGACCTACGAGCAGTACTTC,TRBJ2-7,TRBV4-1,NA,TRBD2
CASSEQGSRNQPQHF,TGTGCCAGCAGTGAACAGGGAAGTCGGAATCAGCCCCAGCATTTT,TRBJ1-5,TRBV6-1,NA,NA
CASSQEPGTGGSPLHF,TGTGCCAGCAGCCAAGAACCAGGGACAGGGGGCTCACCCCTCCACTTT,TRBJ1-6,TRBV4-2,few,TRBD1
CASSDHRTGGPEKLFF,TGTGCCAGCAGTGACCACCGCACAGGGGGCCCTGAAAAACTGTTTTTT,TRBJ1-4,TRBV2,NA,TRBD1
CASSSGDSTVQGQFF,TGTGCCAGCAGTTCCGGGGACTCAACCGTGCAGGGGCAGTTCTTC,TRBJ2-1,TRBV12-3/TRBV12-4,few,NA
CASSWDGRADYEQYF,TGTGCCAGCAGTTGGGACGGGAGGGCCGACTACGAGCAGTACTTC,TRBJ2-7,TRBV12-3/TRBV12-4,NA,TRBD2
CSARTGGSEAFF,TGCAGTGCTAGAACGGGGGGTTCTGAAGCTTTCTTT,TRBJ1-1,TRBV20-1,NA,NA
CASSGTVRGKNTEAFF,TGTGCCAGCAGCGGTACTGTTCGGGGGAAGAACACTGAAGCTTTCTTT,TRBJ1-1,TRBV7-3,NA,NA
CSARDTGTGNTIYF,TGCAGTGCTAGAGATACTGGGACTGGAAACACCATATATTTT,TRBJ1-3,TRBV20-1,NA,NA
CASSQFPYEQYF,TGTGCCAGCAGCCAATTCCCCTACGAGCAGTACTTC,TRBJ2-7,TRBV3-1,NA,NA
CASYDLRGYGYTF,TGTGCCAGCTATGATCTCAGGGGCTATGGCTACACCTTC,TRBJ1-2,TRBV5-4,NA,NA
CASSLPDRGGAEQYF,TGCGCCAGCAGCTTGCCGGACAGGGGCGGAGCCGAGCAGTACTTC,TRBJ2-7,TRBV5-1,NA,TRBD1
CASSLDRFAGGGSLTQYF,TGTGCCAGCAGCTTAGATCGTTTTGCGGGCGGGGGCTCGCTTACGCAGTATTTT,TRBJ2-3,TRBV11-2,once,NA
CASSQGQPQHF,TGTGCCAGCAGTCAGGGTCAGCCCCAGCATTTT,TRBJ1-5,TRBV12-3/TRBV12-4,few,NA
CATSPGTGLYF,TGTGCCACCAGTCCCGGGACAGGGCTGTACTTC,TRBJ2-7,TRBV24-1,NA,TRBD1
CASSLGPVETQYF,TGTGCCAGCAGCTTAGGACCCGTGGAGACCCAGTACTTC,TRBJ2-5,TRBV7-3,many,NA
CASSPRQGLRYQPQHF,TGTGCCAGCAGTCCCCGACAGGGGCTGAGATATCAGCCCCAGCATTTT,TRBJ1-5,TRBV12-3/TRBV12-4,NA,TRBD1
CASSLAGTGSYGYTF,TGTGCCAGCAGCTTAGCCGGGACAGGAAGCTATGGCTACACCTTC,TRBJ1-2,TRBV11-2,NA,TRBD1
CASSGVRGPGNIQYF,TGTGCCAGCAGCGGAGTCAGGGGGCCGGGAAACATTCAGTACTTC,TRBJ2-4,TRBV5-8,NA,TRBD1
CATSGGQGRTDTQYF,TGTGCCACCAGCGGGGGACAGGGACGCACAGATACGCAGTATTTT,TRBJ2-3,TRBV15,NA,TRBD1
CASTGPRGQGEQYF,TGTGCCAGCACGGGACCCCGGGGGCAAGGCGAGCAGTACTTC,TRBJ2-7,TRBV11-1,few,NA
CSARGPNEVTSNQPQHF,TGCAGTGCTAGGGGGCCCAATGAGGTGACAAGCAATCAGCCCCAGCATTTT,TRBJ1-5,TRBV20-1,few,NA